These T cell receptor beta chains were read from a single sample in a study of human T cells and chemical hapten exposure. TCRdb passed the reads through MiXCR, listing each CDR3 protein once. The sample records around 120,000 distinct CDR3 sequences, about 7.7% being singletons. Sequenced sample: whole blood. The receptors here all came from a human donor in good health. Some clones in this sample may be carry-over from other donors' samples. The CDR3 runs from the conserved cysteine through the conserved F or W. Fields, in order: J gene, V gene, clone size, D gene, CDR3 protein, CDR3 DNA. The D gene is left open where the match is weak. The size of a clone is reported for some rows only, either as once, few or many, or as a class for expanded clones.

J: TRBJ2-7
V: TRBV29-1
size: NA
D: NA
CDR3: CSVERGEQYF
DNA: TGCAGCGTTGAGAGGGGCGAGCAGTACTTC

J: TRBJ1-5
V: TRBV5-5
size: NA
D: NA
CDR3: CASSHRGLSNQPQHF
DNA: TGTGCCAGCAGCCATCGGGGCCTTAGCAATCAGCCCCAGCATTTT

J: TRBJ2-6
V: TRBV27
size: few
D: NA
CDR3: CASSHTRSGANVLTF
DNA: TGTGCCAGCAGCCATACTCGCTCTGGGGCCAACGTCCTGACTTTC

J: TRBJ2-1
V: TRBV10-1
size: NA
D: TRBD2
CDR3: CASSESGTYNEQFF
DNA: TGCGCCAGCAGTGAGAGCGGGACTTACAATGAGCAGTTCTTC

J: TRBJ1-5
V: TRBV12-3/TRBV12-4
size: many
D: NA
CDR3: CASSLPGRDSNQPQHF
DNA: TGTGCCAGCAGTTTACCGGGACGGGATAGCAATCAGCCCCAGCATTTT

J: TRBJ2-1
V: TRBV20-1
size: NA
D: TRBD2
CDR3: CSAVTSGRLNEQFF
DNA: TGCAGTGCTGTAACTAGCGGGAGACTCAATGAGCAGTTCTTC

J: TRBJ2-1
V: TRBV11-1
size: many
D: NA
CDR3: CASSDRILGDEQFF
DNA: TGTGCCAGCAGCGACAGGATCCTTGGGGATGAGCAGTTCTTC

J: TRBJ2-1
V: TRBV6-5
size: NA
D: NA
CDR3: CASSYSVGSTKNEQFF
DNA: TGTGCCAGCAGTTACTCGGTCGGTTCGACTAAGAATGAGCAGTTCTTC

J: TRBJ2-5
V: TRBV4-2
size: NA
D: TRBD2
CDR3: CASSPDASGGAGETQYF
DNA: TGTGCCAGCAGCCCGGACGCCAGCGGGGGGGCAGGAGAGACCCAGTACTTC

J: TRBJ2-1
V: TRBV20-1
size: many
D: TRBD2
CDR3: CSAIAGVSSYNEQFF
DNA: TGCAGTGCTATAGCGGGAGTGAGCTCCTACAATGAGCAGTTCTTC

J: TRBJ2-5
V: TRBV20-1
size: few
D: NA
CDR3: CSAPDRETQYF
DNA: TGCAGTGCTCCCGACAGGGAGACCCAGTACTTC

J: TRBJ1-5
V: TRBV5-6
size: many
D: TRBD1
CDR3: CASSYWGQGNQPQHF
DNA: TGTGCCAGCAGTTATTGGGGACAGGGCAATCAGCCCCAGCATTTT

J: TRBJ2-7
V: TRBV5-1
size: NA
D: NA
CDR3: CASSSNRDNYEQYF
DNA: TGCGCCAGCAGCTCTAACCGGGACAACTACGAGCAGTACTTC

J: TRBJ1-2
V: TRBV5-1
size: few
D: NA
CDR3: CASSADDRGYTF
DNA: TGCGCCAGCAGCGCCGATGACAGAGGCTACACCTTC

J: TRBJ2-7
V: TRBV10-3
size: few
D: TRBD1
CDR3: CAISGYQGDRYEQYF
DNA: TGTGCCATCAGTGGTTACCAGGGGGATAGGTACGAGCAGTACTTC

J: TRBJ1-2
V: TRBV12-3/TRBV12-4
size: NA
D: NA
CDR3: CASSFRYGYTF
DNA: TGTGCCAGCAGTTTTCGTTATGGCTACACCTTC

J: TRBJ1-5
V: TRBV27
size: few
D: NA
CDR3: CASSLNRSNQPQHF
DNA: TGTGCCAGCAGTTTGAACAGGAGCAATCAGCCCCAGCATTTT

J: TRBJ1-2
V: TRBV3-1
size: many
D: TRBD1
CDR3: CASSLRTGANYGYTF
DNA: TGTGCCAGCAGCCTCCGGACAGGGGCTAACTATGGCTACACCTTC

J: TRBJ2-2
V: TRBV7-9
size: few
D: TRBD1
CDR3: CASSFPLTGTEINTGELFF
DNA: TGTGCCAGCAGCTTCCCCCTCACCGGGACAGAGATCAACACCGGGGAGCTGTTTTTT

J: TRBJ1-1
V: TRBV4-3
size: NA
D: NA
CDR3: CASSQSGTEAFF
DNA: TGCGCCAGCAGCCAATCCGGGACTGAAGCTTTCTTT

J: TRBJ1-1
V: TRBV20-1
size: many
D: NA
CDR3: CSASRGGMNTEAFF
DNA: TGCAGTGCTAGCCGGGGGGGGATGAACACTGAAGCTTTCTTT

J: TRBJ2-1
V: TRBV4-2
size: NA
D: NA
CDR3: CASSQEMGLNRLNEQFF
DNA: TGTGCCAGCAGCCAAGAAATGGGCCTCAACCGACTCAATGAGCAGTTCTTC

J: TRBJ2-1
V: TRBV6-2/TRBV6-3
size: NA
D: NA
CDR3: CASSYPMTAQNNEQFF
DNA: TGTGCCAGCAGTTACCCGATGACAGCTCAAAACAATGAGCAGTTCTTC